This T cell receptor beta chain emerged from a study of monozygotic twins with inflammatory bowel disease. For this clonotype: Its specificity is not known.

UMIs containing a 6-nucleotide sample barcode were added via template switching. TCRdb reprocessed the 5' RACE reads and reports one entry per CDR3 protein, with no DNA. This sample's table reports some 210,000 distinct CDR3 sequences. This CDR3 contains 14 residues. Germline V lookup: CDR1 SGHAT, CDR2 FQNNGV. General observations from the study: Distinct T cell subtypes could not be told apart.

J is TRBJ1-3 and V is TRBV11-2. Sequencing input: blood. The TCR originated in a human donor with ulcerative colitis or Crohn's disease, or a healthy co-twin of an affected twin (not recorded which). CDR3 region: CASSAQTDGNTIYF.